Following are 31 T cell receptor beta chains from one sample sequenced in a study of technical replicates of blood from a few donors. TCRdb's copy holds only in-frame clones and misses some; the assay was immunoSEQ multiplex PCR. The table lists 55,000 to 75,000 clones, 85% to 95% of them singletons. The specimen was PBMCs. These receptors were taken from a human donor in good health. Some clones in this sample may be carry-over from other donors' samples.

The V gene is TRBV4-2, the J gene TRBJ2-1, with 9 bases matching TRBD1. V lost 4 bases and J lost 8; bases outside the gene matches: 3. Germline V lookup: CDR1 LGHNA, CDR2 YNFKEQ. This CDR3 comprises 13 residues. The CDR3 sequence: CASSLDRGDEQFF. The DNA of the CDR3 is TGTGCCAGCAGCCTGGACAGGGGCGATGAGCAGTTCTTC.

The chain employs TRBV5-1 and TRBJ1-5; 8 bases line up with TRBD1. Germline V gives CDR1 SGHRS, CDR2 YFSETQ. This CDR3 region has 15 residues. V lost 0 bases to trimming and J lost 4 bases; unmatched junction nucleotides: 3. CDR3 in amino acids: CASSLDGQGNQPQHF. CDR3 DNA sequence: TGCGCCAGCAGCTTGGATGGACAGGGAAATCAGCCCCAGCATTTT.

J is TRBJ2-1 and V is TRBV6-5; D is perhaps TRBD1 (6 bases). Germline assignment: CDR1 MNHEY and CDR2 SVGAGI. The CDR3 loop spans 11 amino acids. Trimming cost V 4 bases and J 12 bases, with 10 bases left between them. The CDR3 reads CASSSLQGQFF. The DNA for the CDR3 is TGTGCCAGCAGTTCCTTACAGGGGCAGTTCTTC.

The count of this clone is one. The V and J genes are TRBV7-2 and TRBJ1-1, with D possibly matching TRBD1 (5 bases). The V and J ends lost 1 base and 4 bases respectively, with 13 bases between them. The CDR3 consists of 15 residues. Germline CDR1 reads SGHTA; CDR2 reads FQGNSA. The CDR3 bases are TGTGCCAGCAGCTTAGGCGGTTTCGGGGGCACTGAAGCTTTCTTT. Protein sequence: CASSLGGFGGTEAFF.

The CDR3 coding sequence is TGCGCCAGCAGCCGAAAGGCGGGAACTAGCGGGGGGGGGACAGATACGCAGTATTTT. Translation: CASSRKAGTSGGGTDTQYF. The gene calls are TRBV4-3 and TRBJ2-3; the match to TRBD2 covers 13 bases. The CDR3 is 19 amino acids. Per germline, CDR1 LGHNA and CDR2 YSLEER. The V and J ends lost 4 bases and 3 bases, in that order; junction bases with no gene match: 13.

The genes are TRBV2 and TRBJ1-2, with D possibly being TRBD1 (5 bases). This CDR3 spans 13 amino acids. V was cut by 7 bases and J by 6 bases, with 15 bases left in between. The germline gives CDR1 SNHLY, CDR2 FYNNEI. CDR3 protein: CASKPTAADGYTF. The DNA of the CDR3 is TGTGCCAGCAAACCGACAGCCGCGGATGGCTACACCTTC. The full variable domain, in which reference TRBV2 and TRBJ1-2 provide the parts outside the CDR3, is EPEVTQTPSHQVTQMGQEVILRCVPISNHLYFYWYRQILGQKVEFLVSFYNNEISEKSEIFDDQFSVERPDGSNFTLKIRSTKLEDSAMYFCASKPTAADGYTFGSGTRLTVV.

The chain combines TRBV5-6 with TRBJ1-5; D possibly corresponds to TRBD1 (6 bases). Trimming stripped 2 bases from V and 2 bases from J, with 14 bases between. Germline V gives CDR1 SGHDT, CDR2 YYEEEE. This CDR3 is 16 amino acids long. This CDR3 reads CASSFGQGSGNQPQHF. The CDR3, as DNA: TGTGCCAGCAGCTTTGGTCAGGGGAGCGGCAATCAGCCCCAGCATTTT.

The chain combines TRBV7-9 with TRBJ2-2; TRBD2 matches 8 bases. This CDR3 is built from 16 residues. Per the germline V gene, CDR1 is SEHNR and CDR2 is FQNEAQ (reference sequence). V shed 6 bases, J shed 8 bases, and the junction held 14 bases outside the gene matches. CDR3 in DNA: TGTGCCAGCAGGGGCTTGCCGGGAGGGCCCAGTGGGGAGCTGTTTTTT. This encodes CASRGLPGGPSGELFF.

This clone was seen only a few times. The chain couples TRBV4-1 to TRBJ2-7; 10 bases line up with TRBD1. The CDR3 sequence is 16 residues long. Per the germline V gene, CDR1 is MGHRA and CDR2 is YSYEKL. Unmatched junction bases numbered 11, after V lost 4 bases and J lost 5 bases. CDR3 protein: CASSLGPGQGLHEQYF. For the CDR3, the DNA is TGCGCCAGCAGCCTAGGTCCGGGACAGGGGTTACACGAGCAGTACTTC.

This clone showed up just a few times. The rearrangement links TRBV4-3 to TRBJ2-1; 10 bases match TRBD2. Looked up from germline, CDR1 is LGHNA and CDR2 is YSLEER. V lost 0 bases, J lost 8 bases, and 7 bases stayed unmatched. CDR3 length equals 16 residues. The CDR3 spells CASSQDGSGRADEQFF. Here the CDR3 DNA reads TGCGCCAGCAGCCAAGATGGCAGCGGGAGGGCGGATGAGCAGTTCTTC.

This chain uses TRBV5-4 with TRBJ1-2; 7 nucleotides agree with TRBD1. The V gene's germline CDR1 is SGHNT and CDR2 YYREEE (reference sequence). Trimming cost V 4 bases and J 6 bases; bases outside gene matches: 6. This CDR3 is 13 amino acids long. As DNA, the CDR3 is TGTGCCAGCAGCGCAGCGACAGGGAATGGCTACACCTTC. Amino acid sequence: CASSAATGNGYTF. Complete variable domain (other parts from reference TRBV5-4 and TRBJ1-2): ETGVTQSPTHLIKTRGQQVTLRCSSQSGHNTVSWYQQALGQGPQFIFQYYREEENGRGNFPPRFSGLQFPNYSSELNVNALELDDSALYLCASSAATGNGYTFGSGTRLTVV.

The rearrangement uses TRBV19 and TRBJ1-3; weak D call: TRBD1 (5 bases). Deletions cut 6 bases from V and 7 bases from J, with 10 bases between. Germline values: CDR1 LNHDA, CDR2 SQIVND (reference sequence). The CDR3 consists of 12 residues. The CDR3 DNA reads TGTGCCAGTAGGGAGGGGCGGAACACCATATATTTT. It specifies CASREGRNTIYF.

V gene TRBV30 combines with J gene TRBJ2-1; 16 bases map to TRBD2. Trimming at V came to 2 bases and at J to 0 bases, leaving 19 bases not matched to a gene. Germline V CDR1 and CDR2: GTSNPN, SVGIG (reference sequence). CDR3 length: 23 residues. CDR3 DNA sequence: TGTGCCTGGAGTTTTCCGTCCTACATTACCGGGACTAGCGGGAGGGTCTCCTACAATGAGCAGTTCTTC. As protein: CAWSFPSYITGTSGRVSYNEQFF.

CDR3 sequence: CASSGTGFNSPLHF. The CDR3 DNA reads TGTGCCAGCAGCGGGACAGGTTTTAATTCACCCCTCCACTTT. This chain uses TRBV5-5 with TRBJ1-6; 8 bases fit TRBD1. CDR1 SGHKS and CDR2 YYEKEE come from the germline V gene (reference sequence). The trim removed 4 bases at V and 6 bases at J, leaving 3 bases unmatched. The CDR3 covers 14 residues. Full variable domain (remainder filled in from reference TRBV5-5 and TRBJ1-6): DAGVTQSPTHLIKTRGQQVTLRCSPISGHKSVSWYQQVLGQGPQFIFQYYEKEERGRGNFPDRFSARQFPNYSSELNVNALLLGDSALYLCASSGTGFNSPLHFGNGTRLTVT.

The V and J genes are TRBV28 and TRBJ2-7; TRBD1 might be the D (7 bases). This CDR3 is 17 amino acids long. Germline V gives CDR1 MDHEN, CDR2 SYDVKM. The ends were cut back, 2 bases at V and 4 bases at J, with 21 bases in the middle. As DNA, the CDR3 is TGTGCCAGCAGTTTAAAGTTTAGGAGGAGGGGGCGGTACGAGCAGTACTTC. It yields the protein CASSLKFRRRGRYEQYF. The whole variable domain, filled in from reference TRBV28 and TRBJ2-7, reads DVKVTQSSRYLVKRTGEKVFLECVQDMDHENMFWYRQDPGLGLRLIYFSYDVKMKEKGDIPEGYSVSREKKERFSLILESASTNQTSMYLCASSLKFRRRGRYEQYFGPGTRLTVT.

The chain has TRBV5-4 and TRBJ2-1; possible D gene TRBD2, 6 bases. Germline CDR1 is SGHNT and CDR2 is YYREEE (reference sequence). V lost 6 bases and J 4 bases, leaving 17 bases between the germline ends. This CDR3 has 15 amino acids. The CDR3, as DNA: TGTGCCAGCACCGACACGGGCGGGGTGTACAATGAGCAGTTCTTC. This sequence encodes CASTDTGGVYNEQFF.

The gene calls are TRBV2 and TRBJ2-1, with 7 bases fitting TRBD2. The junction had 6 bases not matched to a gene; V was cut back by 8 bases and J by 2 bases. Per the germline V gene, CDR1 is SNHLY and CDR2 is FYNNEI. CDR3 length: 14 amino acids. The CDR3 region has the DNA TGTGCCAGCGAGGCGGGGGTGACCTACAATGAGCAGTTCTTC. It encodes CASEAGVTYNEQFF. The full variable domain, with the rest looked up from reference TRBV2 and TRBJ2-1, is EPEVTQTPSHQVTQMGQEVILRCVPISNHLYFYWYRQILGQKVEFLVSFYNNEISEKSEIFDDQFSVERPDGSNFTLKIRSTKLEDSAMYFCASEAGVTYNEQFFGPGTRLTVL.

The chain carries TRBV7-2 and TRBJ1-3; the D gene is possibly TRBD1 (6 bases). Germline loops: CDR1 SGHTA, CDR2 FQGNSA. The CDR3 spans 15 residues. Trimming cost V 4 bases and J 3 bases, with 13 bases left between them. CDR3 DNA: TGTGCCAGCAGCTCAAGGGGGGGCGTTGGAAACACCATATATTTT. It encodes CASSSRGGVGNTIYF.

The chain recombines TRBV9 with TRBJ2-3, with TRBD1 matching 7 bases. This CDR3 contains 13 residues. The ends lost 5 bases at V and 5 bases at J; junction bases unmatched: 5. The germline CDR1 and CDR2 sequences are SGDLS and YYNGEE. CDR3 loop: CASSTGVIDTQYF. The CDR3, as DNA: TGTGCCAGCAGTACAGGGGTGATAGATACGCAGTATTTT.

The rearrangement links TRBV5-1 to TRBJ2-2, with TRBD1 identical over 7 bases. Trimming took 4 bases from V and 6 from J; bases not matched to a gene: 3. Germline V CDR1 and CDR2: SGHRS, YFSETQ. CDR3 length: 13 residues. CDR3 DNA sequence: TGCGCCAGCAGCGCCGACAGGGCCGGGGAGCTGTTTTTT. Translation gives CASSADRAGELFF.

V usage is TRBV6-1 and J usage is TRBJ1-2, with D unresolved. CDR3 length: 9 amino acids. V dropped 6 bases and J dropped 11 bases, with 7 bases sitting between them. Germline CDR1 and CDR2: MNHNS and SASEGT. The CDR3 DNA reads TGTGCCAGCAGCACAGATTACACCTTC. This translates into CASSTDYTF.

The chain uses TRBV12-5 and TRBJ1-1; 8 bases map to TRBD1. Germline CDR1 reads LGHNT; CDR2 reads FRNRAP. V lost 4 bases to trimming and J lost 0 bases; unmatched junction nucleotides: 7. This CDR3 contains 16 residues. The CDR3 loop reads CASGWERQGLNTEAFF. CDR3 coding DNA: TGTGCTAGTGGTTGGGAACGACAGGGGCTGAACACTGAAGCTTTCTTT.

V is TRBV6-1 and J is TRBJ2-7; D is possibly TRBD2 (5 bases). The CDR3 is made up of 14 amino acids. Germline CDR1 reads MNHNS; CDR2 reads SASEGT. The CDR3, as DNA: TGTGCGAGCGGAGAGGGATACTACTCCTACGAGCAGTACTTC. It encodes CASGEGYYSYEQYF.

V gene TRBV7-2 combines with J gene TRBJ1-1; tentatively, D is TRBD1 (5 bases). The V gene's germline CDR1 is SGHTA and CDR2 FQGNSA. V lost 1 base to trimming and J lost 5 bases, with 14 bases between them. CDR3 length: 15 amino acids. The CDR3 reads CASSLGPAGGTEAFF. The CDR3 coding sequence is TGTGCCAGCAGCTTAGGTCCGGCGGGGGGTACTGAAGCTTTCTTT.

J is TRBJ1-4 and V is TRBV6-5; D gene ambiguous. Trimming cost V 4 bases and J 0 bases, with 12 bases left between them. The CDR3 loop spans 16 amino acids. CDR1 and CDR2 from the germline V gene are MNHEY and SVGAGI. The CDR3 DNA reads TGTGCCAGCAGTTTAGTTCACGGAGCAACTAATGAAAAACTGTTTTTT. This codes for CASSLVHGATNEKLFF.

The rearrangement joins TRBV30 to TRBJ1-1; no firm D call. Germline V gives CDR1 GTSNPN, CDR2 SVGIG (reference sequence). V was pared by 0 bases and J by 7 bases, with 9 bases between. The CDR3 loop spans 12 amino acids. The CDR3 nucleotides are TGTGCCTGGAGTGTTGGGAGATATGAAGCTTTCTTT. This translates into CAWSVGRYEAFF.

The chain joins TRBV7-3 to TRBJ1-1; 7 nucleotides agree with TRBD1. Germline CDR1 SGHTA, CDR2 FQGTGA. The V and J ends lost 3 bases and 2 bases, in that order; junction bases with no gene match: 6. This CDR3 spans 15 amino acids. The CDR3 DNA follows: TGTGCCAGCAGCTTCGTGGGGACAGCCAACACTGAAGCTTTCTTT. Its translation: CASSFVGTANTEAFF.

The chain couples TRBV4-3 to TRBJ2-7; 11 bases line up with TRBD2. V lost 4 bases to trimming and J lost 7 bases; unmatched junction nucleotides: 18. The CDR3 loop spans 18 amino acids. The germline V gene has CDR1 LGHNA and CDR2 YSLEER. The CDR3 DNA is TGCGCCAGCAGCCGCGACACAAGGGGACTAGCGGCGCTGGGGGAGCAGTACTTC. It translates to CASSRDTRGLAALGEQYF.

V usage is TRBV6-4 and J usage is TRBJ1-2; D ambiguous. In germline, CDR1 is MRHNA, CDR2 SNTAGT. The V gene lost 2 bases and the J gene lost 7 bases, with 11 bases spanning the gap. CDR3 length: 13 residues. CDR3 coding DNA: TGTGCCAGCAGTGACGCGCCATACCTTGGCTACACCTTC. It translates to CASSDAPYLGYTF.

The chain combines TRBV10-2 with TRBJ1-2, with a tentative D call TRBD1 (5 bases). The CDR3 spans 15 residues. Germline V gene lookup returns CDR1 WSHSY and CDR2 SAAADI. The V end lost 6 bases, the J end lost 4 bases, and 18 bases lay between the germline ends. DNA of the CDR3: TGCGCCAGCAGCCAGGGCCGGGCGCGGAGCTATGGCTACACCTTC. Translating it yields CASSQGRARSYGYTF.

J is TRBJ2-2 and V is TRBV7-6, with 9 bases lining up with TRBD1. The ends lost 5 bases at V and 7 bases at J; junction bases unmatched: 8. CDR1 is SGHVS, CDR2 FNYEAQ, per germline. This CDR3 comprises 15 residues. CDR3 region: CASSRSTGGIGELFF. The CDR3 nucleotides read TGTGCCAGCAGCCGTTCGACAGGGGGGATCGGGGAGCTGTTTTTT.